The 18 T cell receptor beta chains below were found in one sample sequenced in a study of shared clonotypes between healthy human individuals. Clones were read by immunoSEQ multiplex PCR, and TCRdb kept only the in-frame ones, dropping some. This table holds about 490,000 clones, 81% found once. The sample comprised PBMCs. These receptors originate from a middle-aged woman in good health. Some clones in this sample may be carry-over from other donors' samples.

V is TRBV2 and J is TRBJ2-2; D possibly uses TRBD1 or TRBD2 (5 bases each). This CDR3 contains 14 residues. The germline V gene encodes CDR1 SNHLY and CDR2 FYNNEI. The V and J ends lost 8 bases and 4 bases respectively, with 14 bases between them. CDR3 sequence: CASCGQGTTGELFF. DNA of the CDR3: TGTGCCAGCTGCGGGCAGGGAACCACCGGGGAGCTGTTTTTT.

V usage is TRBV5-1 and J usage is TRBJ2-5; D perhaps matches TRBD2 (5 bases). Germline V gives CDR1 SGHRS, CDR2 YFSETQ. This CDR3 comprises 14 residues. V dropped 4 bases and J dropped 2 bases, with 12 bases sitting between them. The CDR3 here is CASSRAEGQETQYF. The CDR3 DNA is TGCGCCAGCAGCCGGGCAGAGGGACAAGAGACCCAGTACTTC.

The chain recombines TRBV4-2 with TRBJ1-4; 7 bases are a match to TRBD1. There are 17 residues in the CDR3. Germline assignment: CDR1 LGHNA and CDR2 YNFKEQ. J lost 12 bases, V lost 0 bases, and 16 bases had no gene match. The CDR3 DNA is TGTGCCAGCAGCCAAGATCATCTTCGGGCAGGGGGTCGGGAACTGTTTTTT. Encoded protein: CASSQDHLRAGGRELFF.

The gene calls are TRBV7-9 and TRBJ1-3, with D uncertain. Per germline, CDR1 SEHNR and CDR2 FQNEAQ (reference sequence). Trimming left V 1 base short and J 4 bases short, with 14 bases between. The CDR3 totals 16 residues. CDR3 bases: TGTGCCAGCAGCTTAGGGATCCACGTCCACGGAAACACCATATATTTT. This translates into CASSLGIHVHGNTIYF.

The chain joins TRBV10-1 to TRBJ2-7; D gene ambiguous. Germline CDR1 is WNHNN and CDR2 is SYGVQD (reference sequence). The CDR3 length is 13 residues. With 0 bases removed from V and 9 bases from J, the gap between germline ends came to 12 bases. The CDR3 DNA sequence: TGCGCCAGCAGTGAGTCTGGCAGCGCCGGGCAGTACTTC. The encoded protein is CASSESGSAGQYF.

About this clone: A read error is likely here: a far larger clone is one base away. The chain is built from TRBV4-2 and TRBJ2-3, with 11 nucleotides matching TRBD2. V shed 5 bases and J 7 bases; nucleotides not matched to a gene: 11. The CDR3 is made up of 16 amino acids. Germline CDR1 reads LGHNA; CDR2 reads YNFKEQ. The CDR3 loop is CASSARLAGGGYTQYF. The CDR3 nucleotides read TGTGCCAGCAGCGCCCGTCTAGCGGGAGGAGGATATACGCAGTATTTT.

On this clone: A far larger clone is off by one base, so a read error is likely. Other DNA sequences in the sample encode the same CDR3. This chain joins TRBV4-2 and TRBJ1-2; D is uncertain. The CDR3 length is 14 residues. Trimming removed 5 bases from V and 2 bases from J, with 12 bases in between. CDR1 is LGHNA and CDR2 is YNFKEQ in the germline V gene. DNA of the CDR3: TGTGCCAGCAGCAGGGAGGCGGGAAACTATGGCTACACCTTC. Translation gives CASSREAGNYGYTF.

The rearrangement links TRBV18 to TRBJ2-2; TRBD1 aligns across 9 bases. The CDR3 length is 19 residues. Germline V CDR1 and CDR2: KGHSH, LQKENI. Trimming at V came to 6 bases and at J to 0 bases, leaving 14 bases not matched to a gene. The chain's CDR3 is CASSLGPGQGSSNTGELFF. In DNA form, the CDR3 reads TGTGCCAGCTCCCTGGGACCGGGACAGGGATCCTCGAACACCGGGGAGCTGTTTTTT. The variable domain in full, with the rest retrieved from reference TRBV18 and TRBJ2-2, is NAGVMQNPRHLVRRRGQEARLRCSPMKGHSHVYWYRQLPEEGLKFMVYLQKENIIDESGMPKERFSAEFPKEGPSILRIQQVVRGDSAAYFCASSLGPGQGSSNTGELFFGEGSRLTVL.

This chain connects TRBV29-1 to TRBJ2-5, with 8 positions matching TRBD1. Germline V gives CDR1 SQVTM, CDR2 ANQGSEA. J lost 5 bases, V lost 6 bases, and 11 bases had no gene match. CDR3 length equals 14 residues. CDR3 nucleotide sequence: TGCAGCGTAGACTTCCAGGGGGCTCGGGAGACCCAGTACTTC. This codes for CSVDFQGARETQYF.

As DNA, the CDR3 is TGTGCCAGCAGTCCTCCCGGGGCGGCCTCCAGAACACCCCTCCACTTT. Amino acids: CASSPPGAASRTPLHF. The chain employs TRBV28 and TRBJ1-6; a weak D match, TRBD1 (5 bases). Germline V gives CDR1 MDHEN, CDR2 SYDVKM. CDR3 length equals 16 residues. V was cut by 5 bases and J by 11 bases, with 22 bases left in between.

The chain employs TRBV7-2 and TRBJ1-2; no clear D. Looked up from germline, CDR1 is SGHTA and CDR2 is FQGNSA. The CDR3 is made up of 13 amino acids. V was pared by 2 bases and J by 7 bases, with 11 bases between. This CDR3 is CASSLYPAGGYTF. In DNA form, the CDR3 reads TGTGCCAGCAGCTTATACCCCGCTGGTGGCTACACCTTC.

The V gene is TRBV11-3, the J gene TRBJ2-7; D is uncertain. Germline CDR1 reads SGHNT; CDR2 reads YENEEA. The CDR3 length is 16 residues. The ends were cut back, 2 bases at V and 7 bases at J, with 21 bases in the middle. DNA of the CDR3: TGTGCCAGCAGCTTACGGTTTGATAGCATACTGGAGGAGCAGTACTTC. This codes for CASSLRFDSILEEQYF. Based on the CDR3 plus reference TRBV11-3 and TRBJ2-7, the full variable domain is EAGVVQSPRYKIIEKKQPVAFWCNPISGHNTLYWYLQNLGQGPELLIRYENEEAVDDSQLPKDRFSAERLKGVDSTLKIQPAELGDSAVYLCASSLRFDSILEEQYFGPGTRLTVT.

CDR3 nucleotide sequence: TGTGCCAGCAGTTTTGACAGGGGCCCTATAGTGGTCTATGGCTACACCTTC. Its protein is CASSFDRGPIVVYGYTF. This rearrangement joins TRBV28 to TRBJ1-2; TRBD1 aligns across 8 bases. The CDR3 runs to 17 residues. In germline, CDR1 is MDHEN, CDR2 SYDVKM. With V trimmed by 3 bases and J by 4 bases, 13 bases remained unmatched.

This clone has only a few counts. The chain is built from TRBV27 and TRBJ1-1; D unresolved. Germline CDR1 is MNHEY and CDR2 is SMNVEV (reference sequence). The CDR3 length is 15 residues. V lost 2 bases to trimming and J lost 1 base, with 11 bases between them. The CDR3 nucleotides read TGTGCCAGCAGTTTAAGTATGTCGGGGAACACTGAAGCTTTCTTT. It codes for CASSLSMSGNTEAFF.

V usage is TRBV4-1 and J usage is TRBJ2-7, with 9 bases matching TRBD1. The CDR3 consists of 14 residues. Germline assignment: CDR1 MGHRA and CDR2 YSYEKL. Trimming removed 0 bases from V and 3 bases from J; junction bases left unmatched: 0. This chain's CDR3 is CASSQEGQGYEQYF. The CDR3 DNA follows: TGCGCCAGCAGCCAAGAGGGACAGGGCTACGAGCAGTACTTC.

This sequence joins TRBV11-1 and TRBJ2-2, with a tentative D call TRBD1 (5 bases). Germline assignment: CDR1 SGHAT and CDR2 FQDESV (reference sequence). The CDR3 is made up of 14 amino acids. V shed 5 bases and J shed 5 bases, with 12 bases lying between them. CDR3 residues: CASSATGSTGELFF. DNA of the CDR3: TGTGCCAGCAGCGCAACAGGATCTACCGGGGAGCTGTTTTTT.

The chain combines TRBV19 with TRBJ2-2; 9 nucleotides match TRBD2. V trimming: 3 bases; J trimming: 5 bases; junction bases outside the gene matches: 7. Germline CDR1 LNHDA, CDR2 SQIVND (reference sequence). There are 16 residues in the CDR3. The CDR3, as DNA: TGTGCCAGTAGTATGGCGGCAGCGGGGGGTACCGGGGAGCTGTTTTTT. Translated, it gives CASSMAAAGGTGELFF. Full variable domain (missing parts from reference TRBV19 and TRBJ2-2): DGGITQSPKYLFRKEGQNVTLSCEQNLNHDAMYWYRQDPGQGLRLIYYSQIVNDFQKGDIAEGYSVSREKKESFPLTVTSAQKNPTAFYLCASSMAAAGGTGELFFGEGSRLTVL.

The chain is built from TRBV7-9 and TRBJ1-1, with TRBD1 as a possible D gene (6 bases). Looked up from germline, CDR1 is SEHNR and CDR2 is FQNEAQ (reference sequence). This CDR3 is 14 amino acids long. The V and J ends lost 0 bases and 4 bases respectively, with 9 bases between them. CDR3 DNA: TGTGCCAGCAGCTTAGCTGGGGGCCTCACTGAAGCTTTCTTT. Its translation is CASSLAGGLTEAFF. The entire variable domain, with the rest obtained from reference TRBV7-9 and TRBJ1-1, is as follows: DTGVSQNPRHKITKRGQNVTFRCDPISEHNRLYWYRQTLGQGPEFLTYFQNEAQLEKSRLLSDRFSAERPKGSFSTLEIQRTEQGDSAMYLCASSLAGGLTEAFFGQGTRLTVV.